The subject of this entry is one T cell receptor beta chain. Its antigen is as yet unknown. This sample was taken from a study of shared clonotypes between healthy human individuals. The CDR3 is made up of 14 amino acids. CDR1 SNHLY and CDR2 FYNNEI come from the germline V gene. Trimming removed 6 bases from V and 0 bases from J, with 11 bases in between. Study-wide findings and caveats: The generation probabilities recorded for non-shared clonotypes fell below those of clonotypes shared by all four donors.

This table comes from immunoSEQ multiplex PCR, and its TCRdb copy is limited to in-frame clones, with some not included. The sample contains roughly 2 million clones, more than 90% of which appear only once. The sequencing input was naive CD4+ T cells sorted from blood. Subset meaning: CD45RA+ positively selected. This chain connects TRBV2 to TRBJ1-1; a weak D match, TRBD1 (5 bases). The sequence was collected from a man aged 18 to 29 in good health. The CDR3 DNA reads as TGTGCCAGCAGCAAGGGACCGCTGAACACTGAAGCTTTCTTT. The encoded protein is CASSKGPLNTEAFF.